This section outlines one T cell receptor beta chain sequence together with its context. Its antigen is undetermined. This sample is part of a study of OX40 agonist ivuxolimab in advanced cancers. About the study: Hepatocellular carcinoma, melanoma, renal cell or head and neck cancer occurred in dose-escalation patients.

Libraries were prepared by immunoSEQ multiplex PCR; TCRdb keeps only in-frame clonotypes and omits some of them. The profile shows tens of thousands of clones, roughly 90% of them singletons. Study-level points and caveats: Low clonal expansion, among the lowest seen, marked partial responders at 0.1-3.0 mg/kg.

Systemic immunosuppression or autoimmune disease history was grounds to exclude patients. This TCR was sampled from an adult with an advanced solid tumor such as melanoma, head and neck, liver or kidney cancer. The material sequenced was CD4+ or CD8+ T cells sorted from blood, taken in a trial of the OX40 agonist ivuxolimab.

The CDR3 DNA reads as TGTGCCAGCAGCATACAGGGGGAGACCTATGGCTACACCTTC. Protein: CASSIQGETYGYTF. The chain is built from TRBV6-5 and TRBJ1-2; 8 bases map to TRBD1. Per germline, CDR1 MNHEY and CDR2 SVGAGI. This CDR3 is 14 amino acids long. V was pared by 6 bases and J by 4 bases, with 7 bases of the junction left unmatched.